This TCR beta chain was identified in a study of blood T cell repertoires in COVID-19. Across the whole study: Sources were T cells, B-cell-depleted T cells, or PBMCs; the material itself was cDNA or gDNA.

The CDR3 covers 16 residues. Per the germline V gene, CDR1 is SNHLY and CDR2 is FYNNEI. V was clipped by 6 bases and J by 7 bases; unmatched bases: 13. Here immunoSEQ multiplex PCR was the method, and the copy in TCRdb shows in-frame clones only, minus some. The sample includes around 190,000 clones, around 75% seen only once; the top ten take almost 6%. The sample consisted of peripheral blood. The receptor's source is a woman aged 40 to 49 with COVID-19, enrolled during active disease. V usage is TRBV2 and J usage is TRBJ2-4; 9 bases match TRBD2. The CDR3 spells CASSLFPGLALNIQYF. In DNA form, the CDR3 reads TGTGCCAGCAGCCTATTCCCGGGACTAGCTTTGAACATTCAGTACTTC.